The following is a TCR beta chain sequence with its context. Its cognate antigen is unknown. The entry originates in a study of response to subunit inactivated influenza vaccine. General study findings and limits: A suggestion made by the authors is that each seasonal influenza vaccination recruits few new T cells.

MiXCR, applied by TCRdb to the RT-PCR reads, yields one record per CDR3 protein. The sample lists fewer than 750,000 distinct CDR3 sequences, around 13% occurring once. This TCR came from a man between 50 and 59 years old who received an inactivated influenza vaccine. The material was PBMCs from blood, obtained approximately 13 days after vaccination.

The CDR3 reads CASSQTDWPRARNYGYTF. The CDR3, as DNA: TGTGCCAGCAGCCAAACTGATTGGCCCCGAGCGAGGAACTATGGCTACACCTTC. This chain connects TRBV11-1 to TRBJ1-2, with D unresolved. Trimming took off 5 bases at V and 2 bases at J, with 24 bases between the two ends. The germline V gene encodes CDR1 SGHAT and CDR2 FQDESV (reference sequence). This CDR3 has 18 residues.